Listed here are 20 T cell receptor beta chains from one sample, sequenced in a study of graft-versus-host responses after intestinal transplantation. Only in-frame clones appear in the TCRdb table, and some are missing; sequencing was by immunoSEQ multiplex PCR. The sample carries 23,000 or so clones, around two fifths recorded once. Sequenced material: alloreactive CD4+ T cells from a mixed lymphocyte reaction culture, taken before intestinal transplant. As to subset: CFSE-low proliferating T cells sorted from roughly six-day pre-transplant mixed lymphocyte reaction (GvH or HvG direction). The receptors stem from a human patient who received an intestinal transplant.

The chain couples TRBV5-1 to TRBJ1-5; D not resolved. Germline V gene sequence: CDR1 SGHRS, CDR2 YFSETQ. The CDR3 loop spans 17 amino acids. V was trimmed by 1 base and J by 8 bases, leaving 22 bases between them. The CDR3 region is CASSLTPVGGGSEPQHF. The CDR3 DNA sequence: TGCGCCAGCAGCTTGACTCCCGTGGGTGGAGGGAGTGAGCCCCAGCATTTT.

The gene calls are TRBV10-3 and TRBJ2-1; 10 nucleotides match TRBD2. This CDR3 has 15 residues. CDR1 is ENHRY and CDR2 is SYGVKD in the germline V gene. With V trimmed by 4 bases and J by 5 bases, 5 bases remained unmatched. The CDR3 nucleotides are TGTGCCATCAGTGGTTCGGGACTAGCGAACAATGAGCAGTTCTTC. As protein: CAISGSGLANNEQFF.

The chain joins TRBV27 to TRBJ2-1; 7 nucleotides align to TRBD1. CDR1 is MNHEY, CDR2 SMNVEV, per germline (reference sequence). The V gene end was trimmed by 5 bases and the J gene end by 2 bases; junction bases not matched to a gene: 18. The CDR3 runs to 19 residues. CDR3 DNA: TGTGCCAGCAGTCCATGGGACAGTGGGTATAGTACGACCTACAATGAGCAGTTCTTC. This translates into CASSPWDSGYSTTYNEQFF.

This chain connects TRBV28 to TRBJ2-2; TRBD2 matches 10 bases. With V trimmed by 5 bases and J by 0 bases, 3 bases remained unmatched. This CDR3 contains 16 residues. CDR1 and CDR2 from the germline V gene are MDHEN and SYDVKM. CDR3: CASSVAGGPNTGELFF. The CDR3 DNA reads TGTGCCAGCAGTGTAGCGGGAGGCCCGAACACCGGGGAGCTGTTTTTT.

The chain employs TRBV30 and TRBJ1-5; D is ambiguous. Trimming left V 0 bases short and J 4 bases short, with 7 bases between. The CDR3 sequence is 13 residues long. The germline gives CDR1 GTSNPN, CDR2 SVGIG (reference sequence). Here the CDR3 reads CAWSVRLNQPQHF. Written as DNA, the CDR3 is TGTGCCTGGAGTGTGAGGTTAAATCAGCCCCAGCATTTT.

J is TRBJ2-1 and V is TRBV7-2, with 8 bases matching TRBD1. Unmatched junction bases numbered 8, after V lost 6 bases and J lost 4 bases. Germline V lookup: CDR1 SGHTA, CDR2 FQGNSA. The CDR3 extends over 15 amino acids. The CDR3 sequence: CASSQSRGPYNEQFF. As DNA, the CDR3 is TGTGCCAGCAGTCAAAGCAGGGGGCCTTACAATGAGCAGTTCTTC.

The chain combines TRBV28 with TRBJ1-2, with 8 bases aligning to TRBD1. V was pared by 6 bases and J by 4 bases, with 4 bases of the junction left unmatched. Looked up from germline, CDR1 is MDHEN and CDR2 is SYDVKM. This CDR3 comprises 13 residues. Here the CDR3 DNA reads TGTGCCAGCAGACTCACAGGGGGCTATGGCTACACCTTC. It yields the protein CASRLTGGYGYTF.

The rearrangement uses TRBV5-1 and TRBJ2-1; TRBD2 matches 9 bases. This CDR3 is built from 14 residues. Germline values: CDR1 SGHRS, CDR2 YFSETQ. The trim removed 7 bases at V and 6 bases at J, leaving 8 bases unmatched. For the CDR3, the DNA is TGCGCCAGCGCGTGGGGCGGGAGGGCCAATGAGCAGTTCTTC. Amino acids: CASAWGGRANEQFF.

V is TRBV25-1 and J is TRBJ1-1; 8 bases agree with TRBD1. The V gene end was trimmed by 5 bases and the J gene end by 8 bases; junction bases not matched to a gene: 4. The CDR3 is made up of 12 amino acids. Germline V gene lookup returns CDR1 MGHDK and CDR2 SYGVNS. The CDR3 coding sequence is TGTGCCAGCAGTAGGGACAGGTCAGAAGCTTTCTTT. This gives the protein CASSRDRSEAFF.

This rearrangement joins TRBV5-4 to TRBJ2-3; 9 bases are a match to TRBD2. V lost 2 bases and J lost 2; bases outside the gene matches: 6. Germline V CDR1 and CDR2: SGHNT, YYREEE (reference sequence). The CDR3 is 16 residues long. CDR3 protein: CASSLAGGFFTDTQYF. The CDR3 DNA follows: TGTGCCAGCAGCTTAGCGGGGGGATTTTTCACAGATACGCAGTATTTT.

This sequence joins TRBV5-5 and TRBJ2-6; D gene ambiguous. V lost 0 bases and J lost 1, with 5 bases in between. Germline assignment: CDR1 SGHKS and CDR2 YYEKEE (reference sequence). The CDR3 runs 15 residues. The CDR3 DNA sequence: TGTGCCAGCAGCTTGGGCGGATCTGGGGCCAACGTCCTGACTTTC. The encoded protein is CASSLGGSGANVLTF.

This clone was observed a handful of times. The V and J genes are TRBV2 and TRBJ2-7, with D uncertain. The V end lost 6 bases, the J end lost 2 bases, and 11 bases lay between the germline ends. The germline CDR1 and CDR2 sequences are SNHLY and FYNNEI. The CDR3 loop spans 13 amino acids. CDR3 DNA: TGTGCCAGCAGGTTTCCAGGCGCCTACGAGCAGTACTTC. It translates to CASRFPGAYEQYF.

This chain uses TRBV12-5 with TRBJ2-1; D gene uncertain. Deletions cut 4 bases from V and 10 bases from J, with 11 bases between. From germline, CDR1 is LGHNT and CDR2 FRNRAP. This CDR3 spans 12 amino acids. The CDR3 coding sequence is TGTGCTAGTGGTTCGTCCCCTCGGGAGCAGTTCTTC. Translating gives CASGSSPREQFF. The variable domain in full, with the rest retrieved from reference TRBV12-5 and TRBJ2-1, is DARVTQTPRHKVTEMGQEVTMRCQPILGHNTVFWYRQTMMQGLELLAYFRNRAPLDDSGMPKDRFSAEMPDATLATLKIQPSEPRDSAVYFCASGSSPREQFFGPGTRLTVL.

This clone was picked up a small number of times. This chain links TRBV7-9 with TRBJ2-7; 8 bases match TRBD2. Germline-derived CDR1 and CDR2 are SEHNR and FQNEAQ (reference sequence). V shed 1 base and J 5 bases; nucleotides not matched to a gene: 7. The CDR3 has 15 residues. DNA for the CDR3: TGTGCCAGCAGCTTAGTGCCCGGGAGGGCCCACGAGCAGTACTTC. Its protein product is CASSLVPGRAHEQYF.

The rearrangement joins TRBV29-1 to TRBJ1-6; tentatively, D is TRBD1 (5 bases). The CDR3 length is 14 residues. Trimming took off 5 bases at V and 6 bases at J, with 14 bases between the two ends. CDR1 and CDR2 (germline): SQVTM, ANQGSEA. This CDR3 is CSVRSGGFNSPLHF. The CDR3 region has the DNA TGCAGCGTTCGATCGGGGGGGTTTAATTCACCCCTCCACTTT.

This clone appeared a few times. The chain couples TRBV28 to TRBJ2-3, with D perhaps TRBD2 (5 bases). The CDR3 loop spans 15 amino acids. Trimming took 3 bases from V and 2 from J, leaving 12 bases between them. Germline CDR1 is MDHEN and CDR2 is SYDVKM. The CDR3 nucleotides read TGTGCCAGCAGTTTTAGAGGGAGAGTCACAGATACGCAGTATTTT. This sequence encodes CASSFRGRVTDTQYF. The whole variable domain, filled in from reference TRBV28 and TRBJ2-3, reads DVKVTQSSRYLVKRTGEKVFLECVQDMDHENMFWYRQDPGLGLRLIYFSYDVKMKEKGDIPEGYSVSREKKERFSLILESASTNQTSMYLCASSFRGRVTDTQYFGPGTRLTVL.

This clone was observed a few times. This chain connects TRBV6-1 to TRBJ2-7, with D possibly TRBD1 on 6 matching bases. Trimming pared 4 bases from V and 3 bases from J, leaving 13 bases between. This CDR3 comprises 14 residues. CDR1 is MNHNS, CDR2 SASEGT, per germline. CDR3 loop: CASSVLRGGYEQYF. Written as DNA, the CDR3 is TGTGCCAGCAGTGTCCTCAGGGGCGGCTACGAGCAGTACTTC.

This clone appeared a few times. The CDR3, as DNA: TGTGCCAGCCGGAGAGGGTGGGGGGATCAGCCCCAGCATTTT. Its protein is CASRRGWGDQPQHF. The V and J genes are TRBV6-6 and TRBJ1-5; a weak D match, TRBD1 (5 bases). Per germline, CDR1 MNHNY and CDR2 SVGAGI (reference sequence). Trimming stripped 8 bases from V and 5 bases from J, with 16 bases between. This CDR3 region has 14 residues.

In its sample, this clone was seen a few times. This chain links TRBV5-1 with TRBJ2-1; a possible D gene is TRBD1 (7 bases). From germline, CDR1 is SGHRS and CDR2 YFSETQ. CDR3 length equals 12 residues. Trimming took off 4 bases at V and 14 bases at J, with 16 bases between the two ends. The CDR3, as DNA: TGCGCCAGCAGCCCCCAGGGGGGTCTCAAGTTCTTC. Encoded protein: CASSPQGGLKFF.

This clone was observed a few times. The chain uses TRBV6-5 and TRBJ1-5; D might be TRBD1 (5 bases). Germline V CDR1 and CDR2: MNHEY, SVGAGI. The V end was cut by 5 bases, the J end by 5 bases, with 13 bases between. CDR3 size: 14 residues. The CDR3 DNA reads as TGTGCCAGCAGTATCAGGGTTGGAGATCAGCCCCAGCATTTT. Protein product: CASSIRVGDQPQHF.